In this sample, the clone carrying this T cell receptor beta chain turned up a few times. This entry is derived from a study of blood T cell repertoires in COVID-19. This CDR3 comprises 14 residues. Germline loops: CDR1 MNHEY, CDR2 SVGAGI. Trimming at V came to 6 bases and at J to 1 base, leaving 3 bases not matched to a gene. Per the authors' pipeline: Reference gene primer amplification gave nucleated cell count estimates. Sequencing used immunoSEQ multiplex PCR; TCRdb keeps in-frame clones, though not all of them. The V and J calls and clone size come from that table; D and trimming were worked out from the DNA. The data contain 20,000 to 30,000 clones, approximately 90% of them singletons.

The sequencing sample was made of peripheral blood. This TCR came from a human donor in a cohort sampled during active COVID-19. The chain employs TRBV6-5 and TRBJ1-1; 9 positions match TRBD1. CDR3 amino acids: CASRTDRGNTEAFF. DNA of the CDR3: TGTGCCAGCAGAACGGACAGGGGGAACACTGAAGCTTTCTTT.